This T cell receptor beta chain was obtained from a study of T cell responses to AZD1222 COVID-19 vaccine (dated by TCRdb to the early 2020s). Regarding the study in general: AZD1222 recipients with second doses at about 4 weeks or about 12 weeks were pooled, because spike-specific TCR depth and breadth did not differ between schedules. A total of 233 trial participants underwent TCR sequencing, of whom about 200 had received two doses of AZD1222 and approximately 26 had received two doses of the MenACWY control vaccine. Enrollment into the trials was organized by age into subgroups of 18-55, 56-69 and 70-plus years, and those subgroups contained approximately 160, 26 and 62 TCR-sequenced participants, respectively.

The time point label, read with the paper, signifies: baseline before first vaccination. Samples from vaccinated people were obtained from the UK trials COV001 and COV002, which included a single-blind randomized controlled phase 2/3 trial of AZD1222 (ChAdOx1 nCoV-19) in healthy adults. For TCRbeta chain sequencing, PBMC samples from trial participants were taken at day 0 and at day 28 after the second dose. About this clone itself: Its recognized antigen is unknown. Base qualities are missing; no much larger clone stands one base away.

The CDR3 regions of human TCRbeta chains were analyzed by immunosequencing. Per the source publication's procedure: Repertoire TCRs were matched against a reference library of SARS-CoV-2-specific TCRs generated with the MIRA antigen-specificity platform. Breadth was defined as the fraction of unique TCRs that were SARS-CoV-2-associated. Depth was defined as the fraction of total T cells that were SARS-CoV-2-associated. Using the MIRA data, each spike-specific TCR was mapped to the spike region that the TCR reacts to and placed in a CD4 or CD8 class. Log10-transformed breadth and depth values were compared by one-way ANOVA with Sidak's multiple comparisons tests. TCRdb obtained this table from immuneACCESS and retained in-frame rearrangements with V and J assigned. These tables miss some clones; where compared with another copy, unresolved V genes account for less than half of the shortfall, and the remainder is unexplained. V and J calls and clone size follow that table, whereas D and trimming were derived from the DNA. The sample yields roughly 70,000 clones; roughly 85% were counted once. Around 21% of the sample is held by the ten biggest clonotypes.

Broad study findings and their caveats: Because no day 14 peak-response samples were available, the repertoires could be characterized only after the peak T cell response. Participants were mostly white British and included more females than males, and it was suggested by the authors that clonal diversity may have been underestimated. Conclusions about previously exposed vaccinees are limited because only a handful of AZD1222 recipients were SARS-CoV-2 seropositive at baseline. In the small 56-69-year group, the increase in depth fell short of significance, most likely because of low power. Epitopes outside the regions mutated in the B.1.351 and B.1.1.7 variants were reportedly recognized by nearly half of the unique spike-specific TCRs. Vaccine-associated CD4 TCRs spanned the whole spike protein, with dominant responses in regions 160-218 and 743-854. After two AZD1222 doses, spike-specific TCR breadth and depth were significantly higher than at day 0 and than in MenACWY recipients.

Reading from cysteine to phenylalanine, the CDR3 counts 16 amino acids. Only CDR3 DNA remains: 48 bases, in frame from the first base. Relative to germline, V is missing 5 bases and J is missing 5 bases, with 7 bases of the junction outside any gene match. For CDR1 and CDR2, the germline V gene (reference sequence) lists SEHNR and FQNEAQ. The TCR comes from an adult in good health. The chain links TRBV7-9 with TRBJ2-3; 13 central nucleotides agree with TRBD2. The sequencing here drew on peripheral blood, taken on day 0 of AZD1222 vaccination. The sequenced DNA: TGTGCCAGCAGCCCCACTAGCGGGAGGGCCGGAGATACGCAGTATTTT. It specifies CASSPTSGRAGDTQYF.